This TCR beta chain was recorded in a study of T-cell reconstitution after alpha-beta-depleted transplantation in children. The CDR3 length is 11 residues. Trimming took 7 bases from V and 9 from J, leaving 12 bases between them. Germline CDR1 reads SEHNR; CDR2 reads FQNEAQ (reference sequence). This clonotype was seen just once. Unique molecular identifiers were used in preparing the TCRbeta library. TCRdb reanalysed the PCR reads using MiXCR and keeps one entry per CDR3 protein. The data contain some 530,000 distinct CDR3 sequences, around 13% of them singletons. This TCR derives from a human donor who donated a stem cell graft to a child with combined immunodeficiency. This material consisted of PBMCs from the stem cell graft donor, taken from the stem cell graft. The genes are TRBV7-9 and TRBJ2-5, with D uncertain. CDR3 sequence: CASTPPVSQYF. Written as DNA, the CDR3 is TGTGCCAGCACCCCCCCCGTGTCCCAGTACTTC.